The clone carrying this TCR beta chain was counted a few times. Antigen: not known. The same CDR3 can be traced to other DNA sequences in this sample. The data stem from a study of shared clonotypes between healthy human individuals. Looking at the study overall: Three plates each covered CD4 naive and memory; CD8 naive two, CD8 memory one.

In germline, CDR1 is SGHRS, CDR2 YFSETQ. V was pared by 1 base and J by 4 bases, with 9 bases between. This CDR3 is 14 amino acids long. Repertoires were generated with immunoSEQ multiplex PCR, while TCRdb's copy carries only in-frame clones and drops some. The sample lists over a million clones, 78% occurring once. Broader study findings: An effect of sequencing depth on clonotype sharing among donors was expected. Generation probability values for non-shared clonotypes were lower than those for clonotypes shared by all four donors.

The material sequenced was memory CD4+ T cells from PBMCs. Subset of the sample: CD45RA-negative fraction. This clonotype originated in a man in his late teens or twenties in good health. Some clones in this sample may be carry-over from other donors' samples. This sequence joins TRBV5-1 and TRBJ2-1; either TRBD1 or TRBD2 may supply D (5 bases each). CDR3 protein: CASSLTGGYNEQFF. The CDR3, as DNA: TGCGCCAGCAGCTTGACAGGAGGATACAATGAGCAGTTCTTC.